This TCR beta chain was sequenced for a study of blood T cells in healthy people across ages. The V gene lost 8 bases and the J gene lost 7 bases, with 13 bases spanning the gap. The germline gives CDR1 MGHDK, CDR2 SYGVNS. CDR3 length: 12 residues. A J-beta primer mix and a sample-barcoded 5' primer were used in a second PCR of about 7 to 12 cycles. Each cDNA molecule was tagged by a template-switch adaptor with 12 random nucleotides. MiXCR was run by TCRdb on the 5' RACE reads, yielding one entry per CDR3 protein. The data contain 1.5 million to 1.8 million distinct CDR3 sequences, roughly two fifths of them singletons.

V and J are TRBV25-1 and TRBJ2-3; D call uncertain. Sequencing used blood. The clonotype was recovered from a young woman in good health. CDR3 coding DNA: TGTGCCAGCGGATCTCCTATGAATACGCAGTATTTT. Translated, it gives CASGSPMNTQYF.